The clone carrying this T cell receptor beta chain was seen many times. Antigen unknown. Each cDNA molecule carried a unique molecular identifier. MiXCR, applied by TCRdb to the 5' RACE reads, yields one record per CDR3 protein. The table includes just over 9,000 distinct CDR3 sequences, 4% to 6% detected once. The entry originates in a study of early T cells in non-severe SARS-CoV-2 infection. Whole-study context: It was bulk RNA from unsorted whole blood that was sequenced, and the chains were unpaired. Whole-study results and caveats: Matching results from VDJdb favored anti-spike CD8 responses, leaving private and CD4 specificities undetected.

Germline lookup yields CDR1 SNHLY and CDR2 FYNNEI. The V end was cut by 3 bases, the J end by 0 bases, with 18 bases between. The length of the CDR3 is 18 residues. The TCR originated in an adult who was a healthcare worker with PCR-confirmed SARS-CoV-2 infection or an uninfected control (not recorded which). Sequencing used whole blood. This rearrangement joins TRBV2 to TRBJ1-5; no firm D call. The CDR3 is CASSDTLGSTYSNQPQHF. The DNA for the CDR3 is TGTGCCAGCAGTGACACCCTGGGCAGTACCTATAGCAATCAGCCCCAGCATTTT.